Below are 20 T cell receptor beta chains sequenced from a single sample in a study of blood T cells in healthy people across ages. Sample-barcoded 5' priming and a J-beta primer mix drove a second PCR of about 7 to 11 cycles. From the 5' RACE reads, TCRdb called clonotypes with MiXCR, one entry per CDR3 protein. The sample shows over 1,500,000 distinct CDR3 sequences, around 48% of them seen only once. The specimen sequenced was blood. Receptors were obtained from a woman in her thirties or forties in good health.

This clonotype showed up just a few times. The rearrangement joins TRBV5-1 to TRBJ2-3; 10 bases are shared with TRBD2. The CDR3 runs 16 residues. Trimming cost V 4 bases and J 6 bases; bases outside gene matches: 11. Germline V gene lookup returns CDR1 SGHRS and CDR2 YFSETQ. The chain's CDR3 is CASSKRLAGRGDTQYF. CDR3 in DNA: TGCGCCAGCAGCAAACGACTAGCGGGCAGGGGGGATACGCAGTATTTT.

In its sample, this clonotype was seen a few times. V and J are TRBV29-1 and TRBJ2-5; no clear D gene. The CDR3 extends over 12 amino acids. Germline values: CDR1 SQVTM, CDR2 ANQGSEA. V shed 2 bases and J shed 4 bases, with 8 bases lying between them. CDR3 sequence reads: CSVERVGETQYF. The CDR3 DNA reads as TGCAGCGTTGAAAGGGTTGGAGAGACCCAGTACTTC.

This clonotype came up once. The V and J genes are TRBV20-1 and TRBJ1-2; no clear D. The CDR3 has 13 amino acids. Trimming cost V 0 bases and J 4 bases, with 9 bases left between them. Germline loops: CDR1 DFQATT, CDR2 SNEGSKA (reference sequence). The CDR3, as DNA: TGCAGTGCTAGAGATCAGGTATTCTATGGCTACACCTTC. This codes for CSARDQVFYGYTF.

This clonotype was seen more than once but under ten times. The V call is TRBV7-9, the J call TRBJ2-1; D is unresolved. The CDR3 is 15 residues long. V was cut by 5 bases and J by 5 bases, with 16 bases left in between. CDR1 is SEHNR, CDR2 FQNEAQ, per germline (reference sequence). The DNA of the CDR3 is TGTGCCAGCAGCCGATCCGAGGCAACGGACAATGAGCAGTTCTTC. Protein product: CASSRSEATDNEQFF.

This clonotype occurred many times. This chain links TRBV29-1 with TRBJ2-7, with TRBD1 identical over 11 bases. Per the germline V gene, CDR1 is SQVTM and CDR2 is ANQGSEA. V trimming: 6 bases; J trimming: 3 bases; junction bases outside the gene matches: 7. This CDR3 region has 14 residues. In DNA form, the CDR3 reads TGCAGCGTCATTCCGGGACAGGGGGGCTACGAGCAGTACTTC. As protein: CSVIPGQGGYEQYF.

The rearrangement joins TRBV20-1 to TRBJ2-3; 9 nucleotides agree with TRBD2. Unmatched junction bases numbered 9, after V lost 0 bases and J lost 2 bases. Germline V CDR1 and CDR2: DFQATT, SNEGSKA (reference sequence). The CDR3 totals 17 residues. CDR3 DNA: TGCAGTGCTAGAGACCCCTTAGCGGGGGCTTTCACAGATACGCAGTATTTT. Protein product: CSARDPLAGAFTDTQYF.

CDR3 protein: CASSQVRAGRSYNEQFF. CDR3 DNA sequence: TGTGCCAGCAGCCAAGTCCGAGCGGGGAGGTCCTACAATGAGCAGTTCTTC. The chain uses TRBV3-1 and TRBJ2-1; TRBD2 agrees at 7 bases. This CDR3 is built from 17 residues. V shed 1 base, J shed 1 base, and the junction held 7 bases outside the gene matches. Germline assignment: CDR1 LGHDT and CDR2 YNNKEL (reference sequence).

This clonotype was found a few times. This chain joins TRBV11-1 and TRBJ2-1; 9 bases are shared with TRBD1. V dropped 4 bases and J dropped 15; count of bases not matched to a gene: 10. Germline CDR1 is SGHAT and CDR2 is FQDESV (reference sequence). There are 13 residues in the CDR3. The chain's CDR3 is CASSYGGTGRGFF. In DNA form, the CDR3 reads TGTGCCAGCAGCTATGGAGGGACAGGGAGGGGGTTCTTC.

The V and J genes are TRBV20-1 and TRBJ1-2; D remains unclear. From germline, CDR1 is DFQATT and CDR2 SNEGSKA (reference sequence). V was trimmed by 8 bases and J by 3 bases, leaving 13 bases between them. CDR3 length equals 12 residues. The CDR3 protein is CSLPSRDYGYTF. As DNA, the CDR3 is TGCAGTCTGCCCTCACGGGACTATGGCTACACCTTC.

This clonotype was counted only a few times. The chain recombines TRBV20-1 with TRBJ1-2, with unresolved D. V dropped 1 base and J dropped 5 bases, with 14 bases sitting between them. CDR1 is DFQATT and CDR2 is SNEGSKA in the germline V gene (reference sequence). The CDR3 length is 14 residues. The CDR3 reads CSARVNGLTYGYTF. The CDR3 DNA is TGCAGTGCTAGAGTGAACGGATTAACTTATGGCTACACCTTC.

V gene TRBV6-2 or TRBV6-3 combines with J gene TRBJ2-7; TRBD1 agrees at 9 bases. V lost 8 bases and J lost 9; bases outside the gene matches: 8. Germline V gene lookup returns CDR1 MNHEY and CDR2 SVGEGT. This CDR3 is built from 12 residues. CDR3 sequence: CASGTGIKVQYF. Here the CDR3 DNA reads TGTGCCAGCGGGACAGGGATAAAGGTGCAGTACTTC.

This clonotype was detected a few times. The chain couples TRBV6-1 to TRBJ2-7; D not certain. Between the trimmed V and J ends, which lost 4 bases and 6 bases, there was a span of 13 bases. The germline CDR1 and CDR2 sequences are MNHNS and SASEGT. The CDR3 consists of 13 residues. In DNA form, the CDR3 reads TGTGCCAGCAGTGTGGACGTGGTCCGCGAGCAGTACTTC. This gives the protein CASSVDVVREQYF.

In its sample, this clonotype was seen a few times. The CDR3 coding sequence is TGTGCCAGCAGTACCTTCGCGGGCATAGACAATGAGCAGTTCTTC. It yields the protein CASSTFAGIDNEQFF. The rearrangement joins TRBV6-2 or TRBV6-3 to TRBJ2-1; perhaps TRBD2 as D (5 bases). The V gene's germline CDR1 is MNHEY and CDR2 SVGEGT. This CDR3 is 15 amino acids long. Trimming cost V 5 bases and J 5 bases, with 16 bases left between them.

The chain is built from TRBV6-7 and TRBJ2-5; D is perhaps TRBD2 (6 bases). TRBV6-7 falls under the ORF class, with uncertain function. V dropped 3 bases and J dropped 1 base, with 15 bases sitting between them. This CDR3 is 16 amino acids long. The CDR3 protein is CASSYSHRTIQETQYF. The CDR3 DNA reads as TGTGCCAGCAGTTATTCCCATCGGACTATCCAAGAGACCCAGTACTTC.

The chain carries TRBV20-1 and TRBJ1-2; D not resolved. The V end was cut by 0 bases, the J end by 6 bases, with 5 bases between. Germline loops: CDR1 DFQATT, CDR2 SNEGSKA (reference sequence). The CDR3 totals 11 residues. The CDR3 DNA reads TGCAGTGCTAGAGATAAAAATGGCTACACCTTC. Amino acids: CSARDKNGYTF.

This clonotype was detected only a few times. V usage is TRBV13 and J usage is TRBJ2-6; D not resolved. The CDR3 has 15 amino acids. In germline, CDR1 is PRHDT, CDR2 FYEKMQ (reference sequence). With 4 bases removed from V and 0 bases from J, the gap between germline ends came to 7 bases. The CDR3 is CASSYQLSGANVLTF. CDR3 DNA: TGTGCCAGCAGCTACCAGCTCTCTGGGGCCAACGTCCTGACTTTC. The full variable domain, rest sourced from reference TRBV13 and TRBJ2-6, is AAGVIQSPRHLIKEKRETATLKCYPIPRHDTVYWYQQGPGQDPQFLISFYEKMQSDKGSIPDRFSAQQFSDYHSELNMSSLELGDSALYFCASSYQLSGANVLTFGAGSRLTVL.

About this clonotype itself: The junction differs from germline at one of its ends, possibly a read error. The chain recombines TRBV28 with TRBJ1-1; D possibly corresponds to TRBD1 (5 bases). Looked up from germline, CDR1 is MDHEN and CDR2 is SYDVKM. The CDR3 covers 15 residues. The CDR3 is CASGFRQILNTEAFF. The CDR3 coding sequence is TGTGCCAGCGGTTTTCGACAGATTCTGAACACTGAAGCTTTCTTT.

This clonotype was seen a handful of times. V and J are TRBV15 and TRBJ2-1, with 12 bases aligning to TRBD2. J was trimmed by 5 bases and V by 5 bases; bases with no gene match: 4. CDR1 and CDR2 from the germline V gene are LNHNV and YYDKDF (reference sequence). The CDR3 is 15 residues long. CDR3: CATSVTSGGNNEQFF. The CDR3 DNA follows: TGTGCCACCAGCGTTACTAGCGGGGGGAACAATGAGCAGTTCTTC.

V is TRBV4-1 and J is TRBJ1-2; 7 nucleotides align to TRBD1. CDR1 MGHRA and CDR2 YSYEKL come from the germline V gene. Trimming removed 2 bases from V and 4 bases from J; junction bases left unmatched: 10. CDR3 length: 16 amino acids. CDR3: CASSQWTGTLGYGYTF. The CDR3 DNA is TGCGCCAGCAGCCAATGGACAGGCACATTGGGCTATGGCTACACCTTC.

This clonotype was recorded a few times. The V call is TRBV6-1, the J call TRBJ1-2, with 12 bases identical to TRBD1. The CDR3 contains 16 residues. Germline loops: CDR1 MNHNS, CDR2 SASEGT. V was clipped by 6 bases and J by 4 bases; unmatched bases: 9. CDR3 bases: TGTGCCAGCAGCCCCTCCGGGACAGGGGGCTTCTATGGCTACACCTTC. Its translation: CASSPSGTGGFYGYTF.